This entry describes one T cell receptor beta chain. Its antigen remains unidentified. The read finishes 3 residues shy of the CDR3 end, and the germline J gene is used to complete it. V shed 4 bases and J shed 3 bases, with 12 bases lying between them. The CDR3 loop spans 15 amino acids. CDR1 and CDR2 (germline): MNHNS, SASEGT. The data belong to a study of T cell clonality in common variable immunodeficiency. Study-wide results and limits: In common variable immunodeficiency, TCR beta chains reportedly carried fewer deletions and N-nucleotide insertions.

Measured with immunoSEQ multiplex PCR; TCRdb has only the in-frame clones, and not every one. The table lists about 19,000 clones, with no singletons. The chain couples TRBV6-1 to TRBJ1-4; D not resolved. Sequencing was carried out using peripheral blood mononuclear cells. The TCR comes from a human donor with common variable immunodeficiency. Partial CDR3 DNA: TGTGCCAGCAGTGCCCAGACGGGGTCTAATGAAAAA. This translates into CASSAQTGSNEK. The entire CDR3 protein reads CASSAQTGSNEKLFF.